The rows below give T cell receptor beta chains drawn from one sample of a study of cytomegalovirus exposure and HLA in healthy donors. The method was immunoSEQ multiplex PCR; TCRdb's version includes in-frame clones alone and lacks a portion of them. The table records approximately 110,000 clones, around 79% of them present only once. Specimen: PBMCs. The receptor source for this set is a woman aged 40 to 55 in good health and CMV-seronegative. Both conserved end residues are part of each CDR3. The order of the fields is J gene, clone size, D gene, CDR3 length, V gene, CDR3 protein, CDR3 DNA. The D gene is left open where the match is weak. The listing skips clone size in some rows; elsewhere it reads once, few, many or a size class.

TRBJ2-5 . . 15 TRBV28 CASSLSQGGGETQYF TGTGCCAGCAGTTTGAGTCAGGGAGGGGGAGAGACCCAGTACTTC
TRBJ2-3 . . 15 TRBV19 CASRGRIPGTDTQYF TGTGCCAGTAGGGGGCGCATTCCTGGCACAGATACGCAGTATTTT
TRBJ1-1 . . 13 TRBV5-4 CASSLQVSTEAFF TGTGCCAGCAGCCTTCAGGTGAGCACTGAAGCTTTCTTT
TRBJ2-3 once . 18 TRBV4-2 CASSQVETGDRSLDTQYF TGTGCCAGCAGCCAAGTTGAGACGGGGGATCGTTCACTTGATACGCAGTATTTT
TRBJ2-7 . TRBD1 14 TRBV19 CASSFDRGAYEQYF TGTGCCAGTAGTTTCGACAGGGGCGCGTACGAGCAGTACTTC
TRBJ2-3 . . 11 TRBV7-2 CASSTGQTQYF TGTGCCAGCAGCACTGGGCAAACGCAGTATTTT
TRBJ2-1 . TRBD2 13 TRBV6-6 CASRDGTSEEQFF TGTGCCAGCAGGGATGGGACTAGCGAAGAGCAGTTCTTC
TRBJ2-7 few . 16 TRBV4-1 CASSQGGLPSSYEQYF TGCGCCAGCAGCCAAGGGGGACTTCCGAGCTCCTACGAGCAGTACTTC
TRBJ2-3 . TRBD2 16 TRBV27 CASSLGAGGGLDTQYF TGTGCCAGCAGTCTCGGGGCGGGCGGGGGGTTAGATACGCAGTATTTT
TRBJ1-1 . . 15 TRBV27 CASSPRQIMNTEAFF TGTGCCAGCAGTCCGCGACAGATCATGAACACTGAAGCTTTCTTT
TRBJ1-4 . . 16 TRBV2 CASRGTGGWVDEKLFF TGTGCCAGCAGGGGTACGGGGGGCTGGGTGGATGAAAAACTGTTTTTT
TRBJ1-3 . TRBD1 15 TRBV18 CASSPLTGAGNTIYF TGTGCCAGCTCACCACTGACAGGGGCTGGAAACACCATATATTTT
TRBJ1-1 . TRBD1 20 TRBV30 CAWSAGDRENRRVRITEAFF TGTGCCTGGAGTGCAGGAGACAGGGAGAATAGAAGGGTGAGAATCACTGAAGCTTTCTTT
TRBJ2-1 . . 15 TRBV13 CASSSGGGYYNEQFF TGTGCCAGCAGCTCAGGGGGGGGTTACTACAATGAGCAGTTCTTC
TRBJ1-4 once . 14 TRBV14 CASSQARGYEKLFF TGTGCCAGCAGCCAAGCCCGGGGATATGAAAAACTGTTTTTT
TRBJ2-1 . . 12 TRBV29-1 CSVGAGDNEQFF TGCAGCGTTGGTGCCGGGGACAATGAGCAGTTCTTC
TRBJ1-4 . . 15 TRBV27 CASSFQGSTNEKLFF TGTGCCAGCAGTTTCCAGGGTAGTACTAATGAAAAACTGTTTTTT
TRBJ2-1 . TRBD1 15 TRBV28 CASSRMGQFYNEQFF TGTGCCAGCAGTCGGATGGGACAGTTCTACAATGAGCAGTTCTTC
TRBJ1-1 few . 15 TRBV5-5 CASSLEPDSNTEAFF TGTGCCAGCAGCTTGGAGCCGGACAGTAACACTGAAGCTTTCTTT
TRBJ2-7 . TRBD1 16 TRBV7-9 CASSFNPGQGVYEQYF TGTGCCAGCAGCTTCAACCCGGGACAGGGAGTCTACGAGCAGTACTTC
TRBJ1-5 . . 14 TRBV7-7 CASSNPGSNQPQHF TGTGCCAGCAGCAACCCAGGTAGCAATCAGCCCCAGCATTTT
TRBJ1-1 . . 16 TRBV7-2 CASSLGWTRGNTEAFF TGTGCCAGCAGCTTGGGGTGGACCCGGGGGAACACTGAAGCTTTCTTT
TRBJ1-2 . . 14 TRBV5-8 CASSLGRFLGGYTF TGTGCCAGCAGCTTAGGCAGGTTTCTTGGTGGCTACACCTTC
TRBJ2-5 . TRBD2 16 TRBV7-9 CASSLVLAGSQETQYF TGTGCCAGCAGCTTAGTTCTAGCGGGCTCACAAGAGACCCAGTACTTC
TRBJ2-7 few . 14 TRBV28 CASLAYRENYEQYF TGTGCCAGTCTCGCTTACAGGGAAAACTACGAGCAGTACTTC
TRBJ1-2 . . 14 TRBV18 CASSSGTGLYGYTF TGTGCCAGCTCGTCCGGGACCGGACTATATGGCTACACCTTC
TRBJ1-2 few . 11 TRBV29-1 CSTNGGDGYTF TGCAGCACGAACGGGGGGGATGGCTACACCTTC
TRBJ1-2 . . 14 TRBV28 CASSTGLFYSGYTF TGTGCCAGCAGTACGGGACTTTTTTATTCAGGCTACACCTTC
TRBJ2-3 . TRBD1 15 TRBV15 CATSRDKGAGDTQYF TGTGCCACCAGCAGAGATAAGGGGGCGGGAGATACGCAGTATTTT
TRBJ1-2 . . 14 TRBV14 CASSQTLAGDGYTF TGTGCCAGCAGCCAAACTCTCGCAGGGGATGGCTACACCTTC
TRBJ2-1 . TRBD2 17 TRBV5-6 CASSLAASGSYYNEQFF TGTGCCAGCAGCTTGGCGGCTAGCGGGAGCTATTACAATGAGCAGTTCTTC
TRBJ1-4 once TRBD1 16 TRBV10-3 CAISESPGQGYEKLFF TGTGCCATCAGTGAGTCTCCGGGACAGGGCTATGAAAAACTGTTTTTT
TRBJ2-5 . TRBD2 14 TRBV13 CASSSREGGETQYF TGTGCCAGCAGTTCCAGGGAGGGCGGAGAGACCCAGTACTTC
TRBJ2-3 . TRBD2 16 TRBV5-6 CASSLGLAGGTDTQYF TGTGCCAGCAGCTTGGGACTAGCGGGGGGTACAGATACGCAGTATTTT
TRBJ1-2 . . 19 TRBV27 CASSLSDLASQGGVNGYTF TGTGCCAGCAGTTTATCGGATCTGGCGAGTCAAGGGGGGGTTAATGGCTACACCTTC
TRBJ2-1 . TRBD1 17 TRBV23-1 CASTTWDRQGARNEQFF TGCGCCAGCACCACGTGGGATCGACAGGGGGCAAGGAATGAGCAGTTCTTC
TRBJ1-6 . . 15 TRBV5-1 CASSPGWSYNSPLHF TGCGCCAGCAGCCCCGGGTGGTCCTATAATTCACCCCTCCACTTT
TRBJ2-3 . TRBD2 15 TRBV19 CASSRAGEWADTQYF TGTGCCAGTAGTAGAGCGGGAGAGTGGGCAGATACGCAGTATTTT
TRBJ1-2 . TRBD1 14 TRBV9 CASSVGDSNYGYTF TGTGCCAGCAGCGTAGGGGACAGTAACTATGGCTACACCTTC
TRBJ1-3 . . 16 TRBV9 CASSVAFSYSGNTIYF TGTGCCAGCAGCGTAGCTTTTTCTTACTCTGGAAACACCATATATTTT
TRBJ2-1 . TRBD2 17 TRBV4-3 CASSQGGAGEFYNEQFF TGCGCCAGCAGCCAAGGCGGAGCGGGAGAGTTCTACAATGAGCAGTTCTTC
TRBJ2-7 . TRBD2 12 TRBV19 CASSTLAGEQYF TGTGCCAGTAGTACCCTAGCGGGAGAGCAGTACTTC
TRBJ1-2 . . 17 TRBV27 CASRGRYLRGVNYGYTF TGTGCCAGCAGGGGGAGATACCTACGGGGAGTTAACTATGGCTACACCTTC
TRBJ2-1 . . 15 TRBV4-3 CASSQGQATYNEQFF TGCGCCAGCAGCCAAGGACAGGCTACCTACAATGAGCAGTTCTTC
TRBJ2-1 few TRBD2 14 TRBV18 CASSPGSGRTVPFF TGTGCCAGCTCACCAGGTAGCGGGAGGACGGTTCCGTTCTTC
TRBJ1-2 . TRBD1 16 TRBV7-8 CASSLSHGQGSYGYTF TGTGCCAGCAGCTTAAGTCACGGACAGGGGAGCTATGGCTACACCTTC
TRBJ2-7 . . 17 TRBV7-8 CASSLGAFSWYSYEQYF TGTGCCAGCAGCTTAGGGGCATTTTCGTGGTACTCCTACGAGCAGTACTTC
TRBJ2-1 . TRBD2 15 TRBV9 CASSVNSGSYNEQFF TGTGCCAGCAGCGTAAATAGCGGGAGCTACAATGAGCAGTTCTTC
TRBJ2-1 once TRBD1 15 TRBV7-9 CASSVRQGAYNEQFF TGTGCCAGCAGCGTAAGACAGGGGGCGTACAATGAGCAGTTCTTC
TRBJ1-1 . . 11 TRBV30 CAWGPNTEAFF TGTGCCTGGGGCCCGAACACTGAAGCTTTCTTT